Shown below are 6 T cell receptor beta chains from a single sample sequenced in a study of T cell responses to AZD1222 COVID-19 vaccine. Profiled with immunoSEQ multiplex PCR; TCRdb holds only in-frame clones, not every one. The top ten clones hold 1.6% of a sample with some 180,000 clones, 80% to 95% of them seen once. This sample comprised peripheral blood, obtained on day 0 of AZD1222 vaccination. Receptors were obtained from an adult in good health.

This clone appeared a few times. The chain employs TRBV7-9 and TRBJ1-1; D remains unclear. Germline CDR1 SEHNR, CDR2 FQNEAQ (reference sequence). V gave up 5 bases and J gave up 1 base, with 11 bases separating them. This CDR3 is built from 14 residues. The CDR3: CASSTTVRNTEAFF. As DNA, the CDR3 is TGTGCCAGCAGCACCACCGTAAGGAACACTGAAGCTTTCTTT.

CDR3 sequence reads: CASSQDRRNSPLHF. CDR3 DNA: TGCGCCAGCAGCCAAGATCGGCGGAATTCACCCCTCCACTTT. The chain uses TRBV4-3 and TRBJ1-6; D is unclear. CDR1 is LGHNA, CDR2 YSLEER, per germline. The CDR3 totals 14 residues. V lost 0 bases, J lost 7 bases, and 7 bases lay in between.

The chain has TRBV29-1 and TRBJ1-3; a weak D match, TRBD1 (6 bases). This CDR3 has 14 amino acids. Trimming removed 6 bases from V and 4 bases from J, with 16 bases in between. CDR1 SQVTM and CDR2 ANQGSEA come from the germline V gene. The DNA of the CDR3 is TGCAGCGTGAATGGACAGCTATTCGGAAACACCATATATTTT. As protein: CSVNGQLFGNTIYF.

The V gene is TRBV6-2 or TRBV6-3, the J gene TRBJ2-4; 14 bases fit TRBD2. CDR1 and CDR2 (germline): MNHEY, SVGEGT. CDR3 length: 16 residues. After removal of 5 bases from V and 3 bases from J, the junction contained 3 bases not matched to a gene. The CDR3 region has the DNA TGTGCCAGCAGTCCGGGACTAGCGGGGGTCAAAAACATTCAGTACTTC. Translated, it gives CASSPGLAGVKNIQYF.

As regards this clone: At one end, the junction sequence differs from germline, possibly due to a read error. The chain is built from TRBV29-1 and TRBJ1-1; D gene ambiguous. CDR1 is SQVTM and CDR2 is ANQGSEA in the germline V gene. The CDR3 spans 11 residues. CDR3 DNA: TGCAGCTTTGACATTAACACTGAAGCTTTCTTT. The encoded protein is CSFDINTEAFF. The full variable domain, rest sourced from reference TRBV29-1 and TRBJ1-1, is SAVISQKPSRDICQRGTSLTIQCQVDSQVTMMFWYRQQPGQSLTLIATANQGSEATYESGFVIDKFPISRPNLTFSTLTVSNMSPEDSSIYLCSFDINTEAFFGQGTRLTVV.

V gene TRBV2 combines with J gene TRBJ1-2; D might be TRBD1 (6 bases). V shed 6 bases and J shed 3 bases, with 8 bases lying between them. Germline values: CDR1 SNHLY, CDR2 FYNNEI. The CDR3 sequence is 12 residues long. The DNA of the CDR3 is TGTGCCAGCAGCAGGGGCTACTATGGCTACACCTTC. Encoded protein: CASSRGYYGYTF.